The 19 T cell receptor beta chains below all came from one sample that was sequenced in a study of CD8+ T cells in alopecia areata. RNA was isolated and reverse transcribed to cDNA, the sequencing template. Sequencing used immunoSEQ multiplex PCR; TCRdb keeps in-frame clones, though not all of them. Of about 100,000 clones in the sample, 44% are singletons; the top ten hold more than 15%. Treatment indicated: oral pan-JAK inhibitor, 5-10 mg twice daily. The sequenced sample was CD8+ T cells sorted from blood, obtained at week 24, from a patient treated with tofacitinib. The source is a human donor with alopecia areata.

This clone has a handful of counts. The genes are TRBV27 and TRBJ2-7; 9 bases fit TRBD2. This CDR3 has 14 residues. Germline loops: CDR1 MNHEY, CDR2 SMNVEV (reference sequence). V lost 5 bases and J lost 6; bases outside the gene matches: 8. CDR3 coding DNA: TGTGCCAGCAGTCTTAGCGGGAGAGGTGCCGAGCAGTACTTC. This codes for CASSLSGRGAEQYF.

The CDR3 DNA sequence: TGTGCCAGCAGGCAGAGGACAGTAGGGCCCTACGAGCAGTACTTC. Translating it yields CASRQRTVGPYEQYF. The V and J genes are TRBV27 and TRBJ2-7; perhaps TRBD1 as D (6 bases). Trimming removed 6 bases from V and 2 bases from J, with 17 bases in between. Germline lookup yields CDR1 MNHEY and CDR2 SMNVEV (reference sequence). The CDR3 sequence is 15 residues long.

The rearrangement joins TRBV14 to TRBJ1-5; D call uncertain. CDR3 length equals 13 residues. V shed 5 bases and J shed 5 bases, with 10 bases lying between them. Germline loops: CDR1 SGHDN, CDR2 FVKESK. The CDR3 bases are TGTGCCAGCAGCTCCAGCGTTGATCAGCCCCAGCATTTT. Its protein product is CASSSSVDQPQHF.

This clone turned up a few times. This sequence joins TRBV7-9 and TRBJ2-1; 11 bases agree with TRBD2. The length of the CDR3 is 16 residues. With 3 bases clipped from V and 5 bases from J, the junction kept 6 bases outside the gene matches. CDR1 is SEHNR and CDR2 is FQNEAQ in the germline V gene (reference sequence). The chain's CDR3 is CASSFPSGRYNNEQFF. The CDR3 region has the DNA TGTGCCAGCAGCTTCCCTAGCGGGAGGTATAACAATGAGCAGTTCTTC.

The rearrangement links TRBV29-1 to TRBJ2-7, with D tentatively TRBD1 (5 bases). V was cut by 0 bases and J by 0 bases, with 6 bases left in between. The CDR3 runs to 13 residues. CDR1 and CDR2 from the germline V gene are SQVTM and ANQGSEA. This CDR3 is CSVEEDSSYEQYF. In DNA, the CDR3 is TGCAGCGTTGAAGAAGACAGCTCCTACGAGCAGTACTTC.

The V and J genes are TRBV28 and TRBJ1-1; weak D call: TRBD1 (5 bases). V shed 3 bases and J shed 4 bases, with 9 bases lying between them. Germline loops: CDR1 MDHEN, CDR2 SYDVKM. CDR3 size: 13 residues. CDR3 sequence: CASSFKGLTEAFF. CDR3 DNA sequence: TGTGCCAGCAGTTTTAAGGGGCTCACTGAAGCTTTCTTT. Looking up the rest from reference TRBV28 and TRBJ1-1 gives the full variable domain: DVKVTQSSRYLVKRTGEKVFLECVQDMDHENMFWYRQDPGLGLRLIYFSYDVKMKEKGDIPEGYSVSREKKERFSLILESASTNQTSMYLCASSFKGLTEAFFGQGTRLTVV.

This chain uses TRBV30 with TRBJ1-2; D call uncertain. V was pared by 1 base and J by 2 bases, with 11 bases between. There are 14 residues in the CDR3. The germline V gene encodes CDR1 GTSNPN and CDR2 SVGIG (reference sequence). The DNA for the CDR3 is TGTGCCTGGAGTGGGGTCAGCGGGAACTATGGCTACACCTTC. It yields the protein CAWSGVSGNYGYTF.

V and J are TRBV9 and TRBJ2-3, with D possibly TRBD1 on 5 matching bases. V lost 3 bases and J lost 0, with 8 bases in between. There are 14 residues in the CDR3. Germline assignment: CDR1 SGDLS and CDR2 YYNGEE. CDR3: CASSAQGSTDTQYF. The CDR3 nucleotides read TGTGCCAGCAGCGCCCAGGGTAGCACAGATACGCAGTATTTT.

This clone has only a few counts. The genes are TRBV7-2 and TRBJ2-5, with D maybe TRBD1 (6 bases). The V gene lost 4 bases and the J gene lost 5 bases, with 17 bases spanning the gap. The CDR3 consists of 15 residues. The germline V gene encodes CDR1 SGHTA and CDR2 FQGNSA. Written as DNA, the CDR3 is TGTGCCAGCAGCTCCTGGACAGACCTGGAGGAGACCCAGTACTTC. Residues: CASSSWTDLEETQYF.

This clone came up a few times. V and J are TRBV29-1 and TRBJ2-1; TRBD2 aligns across 7 bases. Germline values: CDR1 SQVTM, CDR2 ANQGSEA. J lost 6 bases, V lost 1 base, and 6 bases had no gene match. The CDR3 extends over 14 amino acids. CDR3: CSVEGGSMANEQFF. The DNA for the CDR3 is TGCAGCGTTGAAGGCGGGAGTATGGCCAATGAGCAGTTCTTC.

This chain joins TRBV4-1 and TRBJ2-7; tentatively, D is TRBD1 or TRBD2 (5 bases each). The V end lost 4 bases, the J end lost 7 bases, and 17 bases lay between the germline ends. CDR3 length: 14 amino acids. Germline CDR1 and CDR2: MGHRA and YSYEKL. The CDR3 DNA sequence: TGCGCCAGCAGCCCTCACGTGGGGGAAAGAGAGCAGTACTTC. It specifies CASSPHVGEREQYF.

This clone occurred a few times. The rearrangement joins TRBV4-1 to TRBJ2-3; D remains unclear. Germline-derived CDR1 and CDR2 are MGHRA and YSYEKL. This CDR3 spans 17 amino acids. V was pared by 4 bases and J by 0 bases, with 17 bases between. Here the CDR3 DNA reads TGCGCCAGCAGCCTAACCTCCCCCGGATCTAGCACAGATACGCAGTATTTT. Amino acid sequence: CASSLTSPGSSTDTQYF.

V and J are TRBV29-1 and TRBJ1-1, with D perhaps TRBD1 (5 bases). CDR3 length: 14 residues. The V gene's germline CDR1 is SQVTM and CDR2 ANQGSEA. The V end was cut by 5 bases, the J end by 1 base, with 14 bases between. The CDR3 protein is CSVPSETENTEAFF. The DNA for the CDR3 is TGCAGCGTTCCGAGCGAGACAGAGAACACTGAAGCTTTCTTT. The whole variable domain, remainder taken from reference TRBV29-1 and TRBJ1-1, is SAVISQKPSRDICQRGTSLTIQCQVDSQVTMMFWYRQQPGQSLTLIATANQGSEATYESGFVIDKFPISRPNLTFSTLTVSNMSPEDSSIYLCSVPSETENTEAFFGQGTRLTVV.

This clone was observed a handful of times. The V gene is TRBV2, the J gene TRBJ1-1; TRBD1 is a possible D gene (5 bases). The CDR3 spans 15 residues. Looked up from germline, CDR1 is SNHLY and CDR2 is FYNNEI. The V gene lost 7 bases and the J gene lost 1 base, with 16 bases spanning the gap. The CDR3 here is CASMSPGPQNTEAFF. The CDR3 DNA follows: TGTGCCAGCATGAGTCCGGGACCACAGAACACTGAAGCTTTCTTT.

The gene calls are TRBV29-1 and TRBJ2-7, with 10 bases identical to TRBD2. This CDR3 is built from 15 residues. V was clipped by 3 bases and J by 1 base; unmatched bases: 6. Germline V gene lookup returns CDR1 SQVTM and CDR2 ANQGSEA. The CDR3 nucleotides are TGCAGCGTTGATCTCTCAGCGGGAGGGTCCTACGAGCAGTACTTC. Its protein is CSVDLSAGGSYEQYF.

The gene calls are TRBV4-2 and TRBJ2-3, with D possibly matching TRBD2 (7 bases). CDR3 length: 17 residues. Germline CDR1 reads LGHNA; CDR2 reads YNFKEQ. V was pared by 1 base and J by 3 bases, with 17 bases between. The chain's CDR3 is CASSQGGGGVSTDTQYF. The DNA of the CDR3 is TGTGCCAGCAGCCAAGGAGGGGGGGGAGTGTCGACAGATACGCAGTATTTT.

The rearrangement uses TRBV19 and TRBJ2-7; 7 nucleotides match TRBD2. From germline, CDR1 is LNHDA and CDR2 SQIVND (reference sequence). The trim removed 3 bases at V and 2 bases at J, leaving 4 bases unmatched. The CDR3 is made up of 14 amino acids. CDR3 loop: CASSMGAGPYEQYF. The CDR3 bases are TGTGCCAGTAGTATGGGAGCGGGACCCTACGAGCAGTACTTC.

The chain employs TRBV9 and TRBJ2-3, with TRBD2 matching 10 bases. The CDR3 has 17 residues. Per germline, CDR1 SGDLS and CDR2 YYNGEE. J gave up 5 bases and V 4 bases, and 13 bases lay outside the gene matches. CDR3: CASSPRAPGLAQDTQYF. CDR3 nucleotide sequence: TGTGCCAGCAGCCCACGCGCACCGGGACTAGCGCAAGATACGCAGTATTTT.

On this clone: This CDR3 is also generated by other DNA sequences in the sample. The chain recombines TRBV9 with TRBJ2-7, with TRBD2 matching 9 bases. Germline assignment: CDR1 SGDLS and CDR2 YYNGEE. The CDR3 sequence is 14 residues long. V lost 0 bases to trimming and J lost 4 bases; unmatched junction nucleotides: 2. The CDR3 spells CASSVGSGSYEQYF. The CDR3 nucleotides are TGTGCCAGCAGCGTAGGTAGCGGGAGTTACGAGCAGTACTTC.